This is a list of T cell receptor beta chains from one sample in a study of T cell responses to AZD1222 COVID-19 vaccine. Assay: immunoSEQ multiplex PCR; the TCRdb copy retains only in-frame clones and omits some. Of 100,000 or so clones listed, roughly 86% are singletons. This material consisted of peripheral blood, taken on day 0 of AZD1222 vaccination. All receptors derive from an adult in good health. The conserved cysteine and the conserved F or W are not part of the CDR3 here.

CDR3 protein: ASRTGGGEYEQY; V gene: TRBV6-5
CDR3 protein: ASSWLGTGGNEQY; V gene: TRBV5-8
CDR3 protein: ASSYSAGGADTQY; V gene: TRBV6-2/TRBV6-3
CDR3 protein: ASSQDSRGPPYNEQF; V gene: TRBV4-3
CDR3 protein: ALQLAGVNEQY; V gene: TRBV30
CDR3 protein: ASSVDYPAYNEQF; V gene: TRBV9
CDR3 protein: AWSPPGTLGYT; V gene: TRBV30
CDR3 protein: ASSATGRDSPLH; V gene: TRBV27
CDR3 protein: ASSLTGAQPQH; V gene: TRBV3-1/TRBV3-2
CDR3 protein: SVSEVGYNEQF; V gene: TRBV20-1
CDR3 protein: ASSSLGFGGRAPYEQY; V gene: TRBV7-9
CDR3 protein: ASSDDRGGQPQH; V gene: TRBV19
CDR3 protein: ASSQDNRGEQY; V gene: TRBV27
CDR3 protein: ASSLAGRGLKKYNEQF; V gene: TRBV27
CDR3 protein: ATSRDIGGSNQPQH; V gene: TRBV15
CDR3 protein: ATSRDPQGPGYGYT; V gene: TRBV15